This T cell receptor beta chain was profiled in a study of T cells after yellow fever vaccination (dated by TCRdb to the late 2010s). With regard to the full study: The SMART-Seq v4 Ultra Low Input RNA kit was used to prepare libraries from fractions with low cell numbers. Two healthy male donors, one aged 18 to 30 and one aged 30 to 40 years, made up the cohort. Bulk PBMC replicates and cell subsets were isolated from blood drawn at multiple timepoints before and after both primary and secondary immunization. Bulk TCR alpha and beta repertoires were sequenced longitudinally to track T-cell clones before and after primary and booster YFV17D yellow fever vaccination. What the research found in general, with its limitations: Most clones expanded after primary vaccination were re-detected after the booster (almost 97% of CD4 and more than 70% of CD8), suggesting broad memory maintenance. A small fraction of clonotypes appeared in both the CD4 and CD8 compartments, likely as a result of convergent recombination. Only a couple of donors were included in the study, so the extent to which the findings can be generalized is limited. Compared with the primary T-cell response, the secondary T-cell response was faster but weaker, reaching its peak on day 5 rather than on day 15. Because abundant contaminating clonotypes from the bulk population could be contained in FACS-sorted repertoires, computational filtering was required.

Turning to this clonotype: Its recognized antigen is unknown. No clone much larger than this one lies a single base away; base qualities are absent.

This sample's treatment or condition label indicates: live attenuated yellow fever vaccine strain. PBMCs were isolated from peripheral blood using a standard Ficoll-Paque protocol. Dynabeads CD4 and CD8 positive selection kits were used to isolate CD4 and CD8 T-cell fractions. TriZol was used to extract RNA from bulk PBMCs, from CD4 and CD8 fractions, and from dextramer-positive and dextramer-negative fractions. The junction carries 9 bases between V and J, which are trimmed by 1 base and 5 bases respectively. The CDR3, from cysteine to phenylalanine, totals 13 residues. Here the CDR3 DNA is all that survives: 39 bases in frame from base 1. Per the germline V gene, SGHVS is the CDR1 and FNYEAQ is the CDR2. The sequencing machine was an Illumina NovaSeq 6000. TCR cDNA was synthesized by 5'RACE template switching, which introduced a universal primer site and unique molecular identifiers. Priming of cDNA synthesis was performed from both the TCR alpha and TCR beta constant segments. Library amplification used two PCR steps, and the second PCR step added sample barcodes and sequencing adapters. Sequencing of libraries was done on Illumina HiSeq 2500 (2x100 bp) or NovaSeq (2x150 bp). The study's own analysis went as follows. Reads were demultiplexed and collapsed into UMI consensus sequences with MIGEC, and V(D)J alignment was performed with MiXCR. Using edgeR on replicate PBMC samples, clonotypes were called vaccine-responding if FDR was below 0.01 and the log2 fold change was above 5 up to day 15. Each bulk clonotype was labeled CD4 or CD8 based on which sequenced repertoire, CD4 or CD8, contained the clonotype at higher abundance. TCRdb trimmed public reads at Q25 via fastp, called clones via MiXCR and kept in-frame beta chains. Each CDR3 protein appears once, grouped with its most common genes and DNA. The V and J calls, along with clone size, are taken from TCRdb and not from the paper's own processing. The table for this sample lists some 340,000 distinct CDR3 sequences; about 10% of them were counted only once. Approximately 3% of the sample is held by the ten biggest clonotypes.

The TCR originated in a man younger than 35 who received the YFV17D yellow fever vaccine. The chain is made from TRBV7-6 and TRBJ2-7; no D segment can be confidently identified. Sequenced material: CD4+ T cells sorted from PBMCs, taken 45 days after the yellow fever booster vaccination. The nucleotides read TGTGCCAGCAGCTTAGAGGGCTGGAACGAGCAGTACTTC. It codes for CASSLEGWNEQYF.